These 21 T cell receptor beta chains were all obtained from the same sample, sequenced in a study of shared clonotypes between healthy human individuals. Using immunoSEQ multiplex PCR, the repertoire was profiled, and TCRdb retains in-frame clones only, with some absent. This table has about 95,000 clones, roughly two thirds appearing once. Sequencing was carried out using memory CD8+ T cells sorted from blood. Subset reported: CD45RO+ cells pooled with CCR7-negative TemRA cells. The receptors were gathered from a man aged 25 to 40 in good health.

The V and J genes are TRBV7-9 and TRBJ2-1, with 7 positions matching TRBD1. This CDR3 has 17 residues. The V and J ends lost 4 bases and 7 bases, in that order; junction bases with no gene match: 16. Per germline, CDR1 SEHNR and CDR2 FQNEAQ (reference sequence). CDR3 sequence: CASSSLPGTATGNEQFF. The DNA of the CDR3 is TGTGCCAGCAGCTCCCTTCCCGGGACAGCCACGGGGAATGAGCAGTTCTTC.

The chain links TRBV28 to TRBJ1-2, with D perhaps matching TRBD1 (5 bases). The V gene's germline CDR1 is MDHEN and CDR2 SYDVKM. Trimming shortened V by 1 base and J by 6 bases, and 12 bases separated the two germline ends. CDR3 size: 14 residues. The CDR3 spells CASSLSAGKDGYTF. The CDR3 nucleotides are TGTGCCAGCAGTTTATCTGCAGGGAAGGATGGCTACACCTTC.

The chain uses TRBV27 and TRBJ2-1; 14 nucleotides agree with TRBD2. J was trimmed by 8 bases and V by 1 base; bases with no gene match: 10. The CDR3 totals 18 residues. CDR1 is MNHEY, CDR2 SMNVEV, per germline (reference sequence). The CDR3 DNA reads as TGTGCCAGCAGTTTATTCACCGGGACTAGCGGGAGTACGGATGAGCAGTTCTTC. This encodes CASSLFTGTSGSTDEQFF.

This clone was counted many times. The same CDR3 arises from other DNA sequences in this sample as well. The CDR3 is CASSLTAGGGYEQYF. The DNA of the CDR3 is TGCGCCAGCAGCTTGACAGCGGGGGGCGGTTACGAGCAGTACTTC. This chain joins TRBV5-1 and TRBJ2-7, with TRBD2 matching over 9 bases. The V segment lost 1 base and the J segment 4 bases; nucleotides outside the gene matches: 6. CDR1 and CDR2 (germline): SGHRS, YFSETQ. The CDR3 extends over 15 amino acids.

There are a few counts of this clone. The chain links TRBV6-1 to TRBJ2-7, with D possibly being TRBD2 (5 bases). The length of the CDR3 is 16 residues. Trimming took off 2 bases at V and 2 bases at J, with 16 bases between the two ends. From germline, CDR1 is MNHNS and CDR2 SASEGT. The chain's CDR3 is CASSERQEGPTYEQYF. CDR3 DNA sequence: TGTGCCAGCAGTGAACGTCAAGAGGGTCCTACCTACGAGCAGTACTTC.

The V call is TRBV19, the J call TRBJ2-2, with D tentatively TRBD1 (5 bases). The CDR3 spans 13 residues. The germline V gene encodes CDR1 LNHDA and CDR2 SQIVND (reference sequence). V was pared by 5 bases and J by 6 bases, with 10 bases between. The CDR3 loop reads CASSLAGPGELFF. The CDR3 DNA follows: TGTGCCAGTAGTTTGGCAGGGCCCGGGGAGCTGTTTTTT.

CDR3 loop: CASSPQPNNEQFF. For the CDR3, the DNA is TGCGCCAGCAGCCCCCAGCCGAACAATGAGCAGTTCTTC. The genes are TRBV5-1 and TRBJ2-1; D is unresolved. Looked up from germline, CDR1 is SGHRS and CDR2 is YFSETQ. The CDR3 spans 13 residues. The V end was cut by 4 bases, the J end by 5 bases, with 10 bases between.

The chain combines TRBV9 with TRBJ2-7; weak D call: TRBD1 (6 bases). Germline CDR1 SGDLS, CDR2 YYNGEE. This CDR3 comprises 14 residues. Trimming left V 0 bases short and J 2 bases short, with 9 bases between. CDR3 region: CASSVEGEPYEQYF. The CDR3 DNA reads as TGTGCCAGCAGCGTAGAGGGGGAACCCTACGAGCAGTACTTC. The full variable domain, rest sourced from reference TRBV9 and TRBJ2-7, is DSGVTQTPKHLITATGQRVTLRCSPRSGDLSVYWYQQSLDQGLQFLIQYYNGEERAKGNILERFSAQQFPDLHSELNLSSLELGDSALYFCASSVEGEPYEQYFGPGTRLTVT.

This chain links TRBV11-2 with TRBJ2-7; no firm D call. Germline V CDR1 and CDR2: SGHAT, FQNNGV. Trimming took off 4 bases at V and 2 bases at J, with 9 bases between the two ends. This CDR3 contains 13 residues. The CDR3: CASSSSNTYEQYF. CDR3 in DNA: TGTGCCAGCAGCTCTAGTAATACCTACGAGCAGTACTTC.

This chain links TRBV7-8 with TRBJ1-3, with a weak D call TRBD1 (6 bases). Trimming took off 3 bases at V and 4 bases at J, with 22 bases between the two ends. CDR1 and CDR2 from the germline V gene are SGHVS and FQNEAQ. CDR3 size: 18 residues. The CDR3 protein is CASSFRADESQGGNTIYF. The CDR3 region has the DNA TGTGCCAGCAGCTTTAGAGCAGATGAGAGCCAGGGGGGAAACACCATATATTTT.

This clone was counted between two and nine times. The rearrangement links TRBV27 to TRBJ1-2, with TRBD1 as a possible D gene (5 bases). Trimming left V 8 bases short and J 5 bases short, with 15 bases between. CDR1 is MNHEY and CDR2 is SMNVEV in the germline V gene (reference sequence). The CDR3 loop spans 13 amino acids. This chain's CDR3 is CASASGSGYGYTF. The CDR3 coding sequence is TGTGCCAGCGCCTCAGGGAGTGGTTATGGCTACACCTTC.

The genes are TRBV28 and TRBJ1-4; D gene uncertain. Trimming pared 3 bases from V and 0 bases from J, leaving 11 bases between. The length of the CDR3 is 16 residues. Germline V gene lookup returns CDR1 MDHEN and CDR2 SYDVKM. CDR3 in amino acids: CASSFGFRATNEKLFF. CDR3 in DNA: TGTGCCAGCAGTTTTGGGTTCAGAGCAACTAATGAAAAACTGTTTTTT.

V and J are TRBV6-4 and TRBJ2-1; D is ambiguous. V was shortened by 3 bases and J by 9 bases, with 12 bases between the two germline ends. CDR3 length: 13 amino acids. CDR1 and CDR2 from the germline V gene are MRHNA and SNTAGT. CDR3 nucleotides: TGTGCCAGCAGTGAATCTTTTTGGGGTGAGCAGTTCTTC. Translated, it gives CASSESFWGEQFF.

This chain connects TRBV9 to TRBJ1-2; a possible D gene is TRBD1 (6 bases). Germline values: CDR1 SGDLS, CDR2 YYNGEE. V was cut by 0 bases and J by 6 bases, with 12 bases left in between. This CDR3 spans 14 amino acids. The CDR3 region has the DNA TGTGCCAGCAGCGTAGCGGCCCAGGGGAATGGCTACACCTTC. Amino acid sequence: CASSVAAQGNGYTF.

This clone was picked up many times. The V gene is TRBV13, the J gene TRBJ2-5; 12 nucleotides match TRBD2. The V segment lost 5 bases and the J segment 5 bases; nucleotides outside the gene matches: 6. This CDR3 is 15 amino acids long. Germline CDR1 PRHDT, CDR2 FYEKMQ (reference sequence). The CDR3 is CASSVRLAGVETQYF. DNA of the CDR3: TGTGCCAGCAGCGTTCGACTAGCGGGAGTCGAGACCCAGTACTTC.

V and J are TRBV2 and TRBJ2-7; 8 bases fit TRBD1. V lost 9 bases, J lost 3 bases, and 10 bases stayed unmatched. Germline V gene data show CDR1 as SNHLY and CDR2 as FYNNEI. The CDR3 has 14 amino acids. The CDR3 coding sequence is TGTGCCAGTGTACTAACAGGGGGAGGCTACGAGCAGTACTTC. It yields the protein CASVLTGGGYEQYF.

The chain is built from TRBV27 and TRBJ1-1; 8 bases line up with TRBD1. Losses at the gene ends were 5 bases for V and 1 base for J; bases not matched to a gene: 6. CDR3 length: 15 amino acids. Germline values: CDR1 MNHEY, CDR2 SMNVEV (reference sequence). CDR3 in DNA: TGTGCCAGCAGTCTCCGGGGGACAGGGAACACTGAAGCTTTCTTT. Its protein product is CASSLRGTGNTEAFF.

The rearrangement joins TRBV19 to TRBJ2-3; D is uncertain. Germline V gives CDR1 LNHDA, CDR2 SQIVND (reference sequence). This CDR3 is 15 amino acids long. V lost 5 bases to trimming and J lost 0 bases, with 12 bases between them. CDR3 DNA: TGTGCCAGTAGTCTTACTGGACCTAGCACAGATACGCAGTATTTT. It encodes CASSLTGPSTDTQYF.

In DNA form, the CDR3 reads TGCGCCAGCACACGGGAGGGTTTAAATGAGCAGTTCTTC. Protein sequence: CASTREGLNEQFF. V usage is TRBV5-1 and J usage is TRBJ2-1; TRBD2 aligns across 8 bases. The CDR3 is made up of 13 amino acids. V gave up 6 bases and J gave up 7 bases; unmatched junction bases: 6. Germline V gene lookup returns CDR1 SGHRS and CDR2 YFSETQ.

This sequence joins TRBV6-5 and TRBJ1-3, with D hard to call. CDR1 and CDR2 (germline): MNHEY, SVGAGI. V lost 2 bases to trimming and J lost 1 base, with 12 bases between them. The CDR3 length is 16 residues. In nucleotides, the CDR3 is TGTGCCAGCAGTTACGGGAGACGGGAATCTGGAAACACCATATATTTT. Amino acids: CASSYGRRESGNTIYF.

The V gene is TRBV2, the J gene TRBJ2-1, with TRBD2 matching 8 bases. The germline V gene encodes CDR1 SNHLY and CDR2 FYNNEI. J gave up 10 bases and V 6 bases, and 5 bases lay outside the gene matches. The CDR3 extends over 12 amino acids. CDR3 amino acids: CASRGLAREQFF. The CDR3 nucleotides are TGTGCCAGCAGAGGACTAGCACGGGAGCAGTTCTTC.